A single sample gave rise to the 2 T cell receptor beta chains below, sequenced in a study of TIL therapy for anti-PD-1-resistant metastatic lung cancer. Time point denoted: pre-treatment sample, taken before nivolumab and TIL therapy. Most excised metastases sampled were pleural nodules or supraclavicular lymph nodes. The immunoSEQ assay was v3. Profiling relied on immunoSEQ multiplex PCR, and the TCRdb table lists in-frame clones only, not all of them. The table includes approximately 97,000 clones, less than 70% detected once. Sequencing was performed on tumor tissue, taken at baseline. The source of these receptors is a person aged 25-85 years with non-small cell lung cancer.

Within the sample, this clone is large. CDR3: CASSLDLNTEAFF. CDR3 sequence (DNA): TGTGCCAGCAGCTTAGACTTGAACACTGAAGCTTTCTTT. The J gene is TRBJ1-1, the V gene TRBV5-5; unclear D gene. Germline CDR1 reads SGHKS; CDR2 reads YYEKEE (reference sequence). V was shortened by 2 bases and J by 0 bases, with 5 bases between the two germline ends. This CDR3 is built from 13 residues.

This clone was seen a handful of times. The CDR3 DNA is TGCGCCAGCCGCCCTTGGACGGCGAACACCGGGGAGCTGTTTTTT. The encoded protein is CASRPWTANTGELFF. V and J are TRBV5-1 and TRBJ2-2; D gene ambiguous. V was clipped by 7 bases and J by 0 bases, with 13 bases between them. The length of the CDR3 is 15 residues. In germline, CDR1 is SGHRS, CDR2 YFSETQ.